The entry that follows covers one T cell receptor beta chain sequence. Its specificity is unknown. As for treatment: roughly nine-day PBMC culture with coronavirus spike peptide pools or control peptides (ViraFEST assay). This entry belongs to a study of vaccination and CD4 T cells after COVID-19. Across the study: Collection of post-COVID samples occurred a median roughly 110 days after diagnosis, spanning a range of 35 to 161. For control cultures, the treatment was a CEFX pool, an HIV-1 Nef pool, or no peptide.

The Oncomine TCR Beta short-read assay was what sequenced the DNA obtained from cultured CD4+ T cells. MiXCR, applied by TCRdb to the PCR reads, yields one record per CDR3 protein. The sample lists around 2,700 distinct CDR3 sequences, about three quarters occurring once. Study observations and caveats: Spike mono-reactivity was evident in 304 of the 307 vaccine-specific clones derived from convalescent patients.

The CDR3 has 15 residues. Germline values: CDR1 SGHVS, CDR2 FNYEAQ. V was shortened by 4 bases and J by 3 bases, with 13 bases between the two germline ends. This rearrangement joins TRBV7-6 to TRBJ1-5; maybe TRBD1 (5 bases). The receptor's source is a human donor who had recovered from COVID-19. Source material: CD4+ T cells from blood, cultured in vitro. The CDR3: CASSSLMGPNQPQHF. CDR3 coding DNA: TGTGCCAGCAGCTCACTTATGGGGCCCAATCAGCCCCAGCATTTT.